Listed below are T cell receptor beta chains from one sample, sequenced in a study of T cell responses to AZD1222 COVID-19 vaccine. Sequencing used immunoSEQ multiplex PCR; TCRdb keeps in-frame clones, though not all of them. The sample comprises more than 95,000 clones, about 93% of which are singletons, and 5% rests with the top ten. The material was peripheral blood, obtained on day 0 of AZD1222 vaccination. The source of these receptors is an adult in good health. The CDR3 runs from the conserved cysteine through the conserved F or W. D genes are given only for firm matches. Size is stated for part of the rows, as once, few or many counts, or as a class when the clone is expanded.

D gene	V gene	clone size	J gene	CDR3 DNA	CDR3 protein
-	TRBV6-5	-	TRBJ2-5	TGTGCCAGCAGTATAGGTGTGGGAGAGACCCAGTACTTC	CASSIGVGETQYF
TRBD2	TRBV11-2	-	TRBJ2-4	TGTGCCAGCAGCTTAACGGGAGCTGCCCTAGCGGACATTCAGTACTTC	CASSLTGAALADIQYF
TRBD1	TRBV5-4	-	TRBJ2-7	TGTGCCAGCAGCTACAAGGGACAGGGGGCTTACGAGCAGTACTTC	CASSYKGQGAYEQYF
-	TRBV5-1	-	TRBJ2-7	TGCGCCAGCAGCTTGGGTGCGGAGACCTACGAGCAGTACTTC	CASSLGAETYEQYF
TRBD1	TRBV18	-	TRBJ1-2	TGTGCCAGCTCACGAACCGGGACAGGGGGTTATGGCTACACCTTC	CASSRTGTGGYGYTF
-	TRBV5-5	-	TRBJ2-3	TGTGCCAGCAGCGTATCGACGACCAGGCGAGATACGCAGTATTTT	CASSVSTTRRDTQYF
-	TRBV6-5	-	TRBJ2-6	TGTGCCAGCAGTATGGCCGACTCTGGGGCCAACGTCCTGACTTTC	CASSMADSGANVLTF
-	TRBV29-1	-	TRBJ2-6	TGCAGCGTTGCTGGGGCTGGGGCCAACGTCCTGACTTTC	CSVAGAGANVLTF
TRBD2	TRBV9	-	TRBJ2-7	TGTGCCAGCAGCCCTAGCGGTCTCGCCTACGAGCAGTACTTC	CASSPSGLAYEQYF
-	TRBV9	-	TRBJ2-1	TGTGCCAGCAGCGTTGACGCCCAGCGGCCCTACAATGAGCAGTTCTTC	CASSVDAQRPYNEQFF
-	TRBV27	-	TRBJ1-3	TGTGCCACCGGGGACCACTCTGGAAACACCATATATTTT	CATGDHSGNTIYF
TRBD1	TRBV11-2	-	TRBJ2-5	TGTGCCAGCAGCTTAGCGGCAGGGGGTGGGGAGACCCAGTACTTC	CASSLAAGGGETQYF
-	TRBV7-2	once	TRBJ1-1	TGTGCCAGCAGCTTACAGGGTCTGCCTGAAGCTTTCTTT	CASSLQGLPEAFF
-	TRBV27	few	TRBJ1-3	TGTGCCAGCAGAACAGGTGGCTCTGGAAACACCATATATTTT	CASRTGGSGNTIYF
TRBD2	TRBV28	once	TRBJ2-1	TGTGCCAGCAGTCTGGTAGGGGGACTAGCGGGATACAATGAGCAGTTCTTC	CASSLVGGLAGYNEQFF
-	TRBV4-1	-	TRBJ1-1	TGCGCCAGCAGCCAAGTTAAAGCCATGAACACTGAAGCTTTCTTT	CASSQVKAMNTEAFF
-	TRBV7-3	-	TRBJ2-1	TGTGCCAGCAGCTTCGAGGTATCGAGCTCCTACAATGAGCAGTTCTTC	CASSFEVSSSYNEQFF
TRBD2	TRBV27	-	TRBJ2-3	TGTGCCAGCAGTTCACCGGGACTAGCGGGAGTCATAACAGATACGCAGTATTTT	CASSSPGLAGVITDTQYF
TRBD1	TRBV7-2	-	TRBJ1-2	TGTGCCAGCAGCCCGTGGACAGGGGGCCGGAACTATGGCTACACCTTC	CASSPWTGGRNYGYTF
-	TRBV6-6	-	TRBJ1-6	TGTGCCAGCAGTTATCGGCAGGGCGACCCCCTCCACTTT	CASSYRQGDPLHF
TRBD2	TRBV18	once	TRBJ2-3	TGTGCCAGCTCACATAGGACTAGCGGATACTCTAGCACAGATACGCAGTATTTT	CASSHRTSGYSSTDTQYF
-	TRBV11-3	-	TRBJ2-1	TGTGCCAGCAGCTCCGGACCGATCTACAATGAGCAGTTCTTC	CASSSGPIYNEQFF
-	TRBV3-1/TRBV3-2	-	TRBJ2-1	TGTGCCAGCAGCCTCTTAGGGAGAGGTGACAATGAGCAGTTCTTC	CASSLLGRGDNEQFF
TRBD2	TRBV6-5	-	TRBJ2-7	TGTGCCAGCAGTTATGGGAGGGATTGGAGCTACGAGCAGTACTTC	CASSYGRDWSYEQYF
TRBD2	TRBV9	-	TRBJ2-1	TGTGCCAGCAGCGCGGGACTAGCCCTATACAATGAGCAGTTCTTC	CASSAGLALYNEQFF
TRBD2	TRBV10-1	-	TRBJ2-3	TGCGCCAGCAACAGGAGGACTAGCGGGGTAGTGTTCCCGCAGTATTTT	CASNRRTSGVVFPQYF
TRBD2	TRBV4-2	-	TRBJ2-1	TGTGCCAGCAGCCTGGGAGGGTCCAACAATGAGCAGTTCTTC	CASSLGGSNNEQFF